This entry lists 30 T cell receptor beta chains sequenced from one sample in a study of T-cell reconstitution after alpha-beta-depleted transplantation in children. The authors prepared the TCRbeta library with unique molecular identifiers. TCRdb itself ran the PCR reads through MiXCR, one entry per CDR3 protein. The repertoire holds about 500,000 distinct CDR3 sequences, with approximately 29% as singletons. Material: PBMCs from the stem cell graft donor, obtained from the stem cell graft. These receptors all come from a human donor who donated a stem cell graft to a child with aplastic anemia.

In this sample, this clonotype turned up a few times. This rearrangement joins TRBV7-9 to TRBJ1-2; D gene uncertain. Germline V gene data show CDR1 as SEHNR and CDR2 as FQNEAQ (reference sequence). V lost 5 bases and J 6 bases, leaving 19 bases between the germline ends. This CDR3 is built from 15 residues. This CDR3 is CASSNSRTEYHGYTF. CDR3 bases: TGTGCCAGCAGCAATTCGAGAACAGAGTATCATGGCTACACCTTC.

This clonotype was picked up a small number of times. The chain uses TRBV7-6 and TRBJ2-3, with D tentatively TRBD1 or TRBD2 (6 bases each). Germline V gene sequence: CDR1 SGHVS, CDR2 FNYEAQ. CDR3 length: 16 residues. V was clipped by 5 bases and J by 4 bases, with 19 bases between them. The CDR3 here is CASSPGAGTPSDTQYF. DNA for the CDR3: TGTGCCAGCAGCCCCGGGGCGGGGACACCATCAGATACGCAGTATTTT. Full variable domain (rest looked up from reference TRBV7-6 and TRBJ2-3): GAGVSQSPRYKVTKRGQDVALRCDPISGHVSLYWYRQALGQGPEFLTYFNYEAQQDKSGLPNDRFSAERPEGSISTLTIQRTEQRDSAMYRCASSPGAGTPSDTQYFGPGTRLTVL.

The chain joins TRBV15 to TRBJ1-5, with TRBD1 as a possible D gene (5 bases). Trimming pared 3 bases from V and 2 bases from J, leaving 17 bases between. Germline loops: CDR1 LNHNV, CDR2 YYDKDF (reference sequence). This CDR3 has 17 amino acids. As DNA, the CDR3 is TGTGCCACCAGCAGGGGAACGGGACCTGAGGGCAATCAGCCCCAGCATTTT. Encoded protein: CATSRGTGPEGNQPQHF.

This clonotype was seen a handful of times. V usage is TRBV6-1 and J usage is TRBJ1-2, with D perhaps TRBD1 (6 bases). With 8 bases removed from V and 6 bases from J, the gap between germline ends came to 25 bases. From germline, CDR1 is MNHNS and CDR2 SASEGT. This CDR3 region has 16 residues. CDR3 amino acids: CASSPKTGRGYDGYTF. In nucleotides, the CDR3 is TGTGCCAGCTCCCCAAAAACAGGGAGGGGTTATGATGGCTACACCTTC.

The chain couples TRBV12-3 or TRBV12-4 to TRBJ1-1; TRBD1 agrees at 8 bases. The CDR3 length is 16 residues. Trimming removed 6 bases from V and 3 bases from J; junction bases left unmatched: 12. CDR3 protein: CASRANQGAGDTEAFF. The CDR3 nucleotides read TGTGCCAGCAGGGCGAATCAGGGGGCCGGGGACACTGAAGCTTTCTTT.

The CDR3 here is CASSFLSGTSYNEQFF. As DNA, the CDR3 is TGTGCCAGCAGCTTTTTAAGCGGGACCTCCTACAATGAGCAGTTCTTC. The J gene is TRBJ2-1, the V gene TRBV7-2; TRBD2 matches 7 bases. Germline values: CDR1 SGHTA, CDR2 FQGNSA. Trimming took 3 bases from V and 0 from J; bases not matched to a gene: 5. CDR3 size: 16 residues. The full variable domain, with the rest looked up from reference TRBV7-2 and TRBJ2-1, is GAGVSQSPSNKVTEKGKDVELRCDPISGHTALYWYRQSLGQGLEFLIYFQGNSAPDKSGLPSDRFSAERTGGSVSTLTIQRTQQEDSAVYLCASSFLSGTSYNEQFFGPGTRLTVL.

This clonotype was detected a few times. V is TRBV6-1 and J is TRBJ2-1; D is unclear. The CDR3 consists of 13 residues. The germline V and J ends were trimmed by 5 bases and 9 bases, with 14 bases remaining between them. Per the germline V gene, CDR1 is MNHNS and CDR2 is SASEGT. This CDR3 reads CASSPRVEVEQFF. The CDR3 region has the DNA TGTGCCAGCAGTCCCCGGGTAGAGGTTGAGCAGTTCTTC.

This chain connects TRBV5-1 to TRBJ2-4; possible D gene TRBD2, 6 bases. V was clipped by 0 bases and J by 7 bases, with 11 bases between them. Germline CDR1 reads SGHRS; CDR2 reads YFSETQ. This CDR3 comprises 14 residues. The CDR3 region has the DNA TGCGCCAGCAGCTTGGAGGCAGCGGGCAACATTCAGTACTTC. Its protein is CASSLEAAGNIQYF.

As DNA, the CDR3 is TGTGCCTGGAGTGTTGCAGGGGCCGGCAATCAGCCCCAGCATTTT. As protein: CAWSVAGAGNQPQHF. The chain combines TRBV30 with TRBJ1-5; D is possibly TRBD1 (6 bases). V was shortened by 0 bases and J by 2 bases, with 11 bases between the two germline ends. CDR1 and CDR2 (germline): GTSNPN, SVGIG (reference sequence). The CDR3 loop spans 15 amino acids.

The V call is TRBV10-2, the J call TRBJ2-2; D gene ambiguous. Germline-derived CDR1 and CDR2 are WSHSY and SAAADI. CDR3 size: 14 residues. The chain's CDR3 is CVTADSSNTGELFF. The CDR3 DNA reads TGCGTCACAGCAGACTCTTCCAACACCGGGGAGCTGTTTTTT.

This rearrangement joins TRBV20-1 to TRBJ2-1, with TRBD2 matching 8 bases. The V gene's germline CDR1 is DFQATT and CDR2 SNEGSKA (reference sequence). V dropped 3 bases and J dropped 6; count of bases not matched to a gene: 7. The CDR3 is made up of 14 amino acids. In DNA form, the CDR3 reads TGCAGTGCTAGTGACGGACTAGCTAGCAATGAGCAGTTCTTC. The encoded protein is CSASDGLASNEQFF.

This clonotype appeared a few times. The V call is TRBV11-3, the J call TRBJ1-4; a weak D match, TRBD1 (6 bases). Trimming cost V 1 base and J 5 bases, with 14 bases left between them. The CDR3 contains 16 residues. The germline gives CDR1 SGHNT, CDR2 YENEEA. The CDR3 DNA reads TGTGCCAGCAGCTTAGGGGTGGGGACACCAAATGAAAAACTGTTTTTT. Its translation: CASSLGVGTPNEKLFF.

V is TRBV7-2 and J is TRBJ1-2; D gene uncertain. This CDR3 comprises 14 residues. V lost 5 bases and J lost 2, with 12 bases in between. Germline values: CDR1 SGHTA, CDR2 FQGNSA. CDR3 sequence: CASSRTGNNYGYTF. The CDR3 DNA follows: TGTGCCAGCAGCCGGACGGGTAACAACTATGGCTACACCTTC.

This clonotype was observed a handful of times. The CDR3 protein is CAISDNSGPSTDTQYF. CDR3 nucleotide sequence: TGTGCCATCAGTGACAATAGCGGGCCGAGCACAGATACGCAGTATTTT. The chain is built from TRBV10-3 and TRBJ2-3, with 7 bases that match TRBD2. This CDR3 comprises 16 residues. The V segment lost 3 bases and the J segment 0 bases; nucleotides outside the gene matches: 6. CDR1 and CDR2 (germline): ENHRY, SYGVKD.

This clonotype appeared a single time. The V and J genes are TRBV20-1 and TRBJ2-5, with D perhaps TRBD2 (6 bases). CDR1 and CDR2 from the germline V gene are DFQATT and SNEGSKA (reference sequence). V lost 3 bases and J lost 3, with 14 bases in between. This CDR3 region has 14 residues. CDR3 DNA sequence: TGCAGTGCTAGTATAATTAGCGGAGAAGAGACCCAGTACTTC. It yields the protein CSASIISGEETQYF.

The gene calls are TRBV12-3 or TRBV12-4 and TRBJ2-7, with 11 bases that match TRBD2. The length of the CDR3 is 15 residues. The trim removed 5 bases at V and 5 bases at J, leaving 8 bases unmatched. The CDR3 loop reads CASSLTSGSNHEQYF. CDR3 coding DNA: TGTGCCAGCAGTCTCACTAGCGGGAGTAACCACGAGCAGTACTTC.

The genes are TRBV18 and TRBJ1-2; the match to TRBD1 covers 7 bases. CDR1 and CDR2 from the germline V gene are KGHSH and LQKENI. CDR3 length: 15 residues. V lost 6 bases and J lost 3; bases outside the gene matches: 10. In nucleotides, the CDR3 is TGTGCCAGCTCTTCAGGGGGGAGTTTGGACTATGGCTACACCTTC. Residues: CASSSGGSLDYGYTF. The full variable domain, in which reference TRBV18 and TRBJ1-2 provide the parts outside the CDR3, is NAGVMQNPRHLVRRRGQEARLRCSPMKGHSHVYWYRQLPEEGLKFMVYLQKENIIDESGMPKERFSAEFPKEGPSILRIQQVVRGDSAAYFCASSSGGSLDYGYTFGSGTRLTVV.

This clonotype appeared once. The chain employs TRBV5-1 and TRBJ1-2, with D tentatively TRBD1 (5 bases). Germline values: CDR1 SGHRS, CDR2 YFSETQ. CDR3 size: 15 residues. V was shortened by 0 bases and J by 7 bases, with 16 bases between the two germline ends. This CDR3 is CASSLERGEVGGYTF. The CDR3 nucleotides are TGCGCCAGCAGCTTGGAAAGGGGTGAAGTGGGTGGCTACACCTTC.

The table lists this clonotype with a few counts. J is TRBJ2-1 and V is TRBV5-4, with TRBD2 matching over 8 bases. From germline, CDR1 is SGHNT and CDR2 YYREEE (reference sequence). The J segment lost 6 bases and the V segment lost 3 bases, leaving 8 bases of the junction unmatched. The CDR3 loop spans 15 amino acids. The CDR3 sequence: CASSSGTRSGNEQFF. DNA of the CDR3: TGTGCCAGCAGCTCAGGGACTAGAAGCGGCAATGAGCAGTTCTTC.

The sample holds a few counts of this clonotype. The chain uses TRBV12-3 or TRBV12-4 and TRBJ2-1; no reliable D call. V lost 5 bases to trimming and J lost 9 bases, with 11 bases between them. This CDR3 contains 12 residues. The CDR3, as DNA: TGTGCCAGCAGTCCTACGTTCGCTGAGCAGTTCTTC. This codes for CASSPTFAEQFF.

This clonotype was counted between two and nine times. V usage is TRBV3-1 and J usage is TRBJ2-4; the D gene is possibly TRBD2 (5 bases). Trimming stripped 1 base from V and 8 bases from J, with 12 bases between. The CDR3 loop spans 14 amino acids. The V gene's germline CDR1 is LGHDT and CDR2 YNNKEL (reference sequence). CDR3 in DNA: TGTGCCAGCAGCCAAGGAGGGATCGGTCACATTCAGTACTTC. It specifies CASSQGGIGHIQYF.

The chain is built from TRBV7-2 and TRBJ2-1, with 10 positions matching TRBD2. With 3 bases clipped from V and 0 bases from J, the junction kept 2 bases outside the gene matches. The CDR3 spans 16 residues. Germline V CDR1 and CDR2: SGHTA, FQGNSA. The CDR3, as DNA: TGTGCCAGCAGCTTCGCTAGCGGGGGCTCCTACAATGAGCAGTTCTTC. Its translation is CASSFASGGSYNEQFF.

The V gene is TRBV18, the J gene TRBJ1-4; D call uncertain. The germline gives CDR1 KGHSH, CDR2 LQKENI. The CDR3 extends over 14 amino acids. V was clipped by 4 bases and J by 4 bases, with 10 bases between them. The CDR3 region is CASSRSGVNEKLFF. The CDR3 DNA follows: TGTGCCAGCTCACGTTCCGGGGTTAATGAAAAACTGTTTTTT.

V gene TRBV4-3 combines with J gene TRBJ2-7; D not resolved. V lost 1 base, J lost 6 bases, and 13 bases lay in between. The CDR3 contains 14 residues. Germline V CDR1 and CDR2: LGHNA, YSLEER. The CDR3 sequence: CASSQVGIGAEQYF. The DNA for the CDR3 is TGCGCCAGCAGCCAAGTGGGGATAGGAGCCGAGCAGTACTTC.

The V call is TRBV7-2, the J call TRBJ2-7, with TRBD2 matching over 7 bases. This CDR3 spans 15 amino acids. Per germline, CDR1 SGHTA and CDR2 FQGNSA. With V trimmed by 6 bases and J by 4 bases, 12 bases remained unmatched. CDR3 nucleotide sequence: TGTGCCAGCAGTTATTCAGTCAGCGGGATTTACGAGCAGTACTTC. Its protein is CASSYSVSGIYEQYF. The whole variable domain, remainder taken from reference TRBV7-2 and TRBJ2-7, is GAGVSQSPSNKVTEKGKDVELRCDPISGHTALYWYRQSLGQGLEFLIYFQGNSAPDKSGLPSDRFSAERTGGSVSTLTIQRTQQEDSAVYLCASSYSVSGIYEQYFGPGTRLTVT.

This rearrangement joins TRBV18 to TRBJ2-5; TRBD2 matches at 9 bases. Looked up from germline, CDR1 is KGHSH and CDR2 is LQKENI. The CDR3 is 15 amino acids. V was clipped by 3 bases and J by 1 base; unmatched bases: 3. The CDR3 protein is CASSPLAGIQETQYF. CDR3 nucleotides: TGTGCCAGCTCACCCCTAGCGGGAATCCAAGAGACCCAGTACTTC.

This clonotype turned up a few times. V is TRBV30 and J is TRBJ2-5; 10 bases fit TRBD2. The CDR3 extends over 15 amino acids. Unmatched junction bases numbered 7, after V lost 2 bases and J lost 4 bases. CDR1 and CDR2 (germline): GTSNPN, SVGIG (reference sequence). CDR3 bases: TGTGCCTGGAGTACTAGACTAGCGGGCCCAGAGACCCAGTACTTC. This translates into CAWSTRLAGPETQYF.

This clonotype was picked up a small number of times. The chain combines TRBV5-6 with TRBJ2-7; either TRBD1 or TRBD2 may fit D (5 bases each). Trimming left V 0 bases short and J 3 bases short, with 16 bases between. The CDR3 length is 16 residues. The V gene's germline CDR1 is SGHDT and CDR2 YYEEEE. The CDR3 sequence is CASSLGGTRQIYEQYV. The CDR3 nucleotides are TGTGCCAGCAGCTTGGGTGGGACGAGGCAGATCTACGAGCAGTACGTC.

The rearrangement joins TRBV14 to TRBJ2-7; 7 bases are shared with TRBD1. CDR1 and CDR2 from the germline V gene are SGHDN and FVKESK. Unmatched junction bases numbered 6, after V lost 6 bases and J lost 1 base. The CDR3 sequence is 14 residues long. DNA for the CDR3: TGTGCCAGCAGAAGACAGGGTGGTTCCTACGAGCAGTACTTC. Amino acids: CASRRQGGSYEQYF.

This clonotype showed up just a few times. The CDR3 protein is CASREILDRGLYGNQPQHF. For the CDR3, the DNA is TGTGCCAGCAGGGAGATCTTAGACAGGGGGCTCTATGGCAATCAGCCCCAGCATTTT. This rearrangement joins TRBV11-2 to TRBJ1-5, with TRBD1 matching over 10 bases. In germline, CDR1 is SGHAT, CDR2 FQNNGV. The V gene end was trimmed by 6 bases and the J gene end by 2 bases; junction bases not matched to a gene: 16. The CDR3 is 19 residues long.